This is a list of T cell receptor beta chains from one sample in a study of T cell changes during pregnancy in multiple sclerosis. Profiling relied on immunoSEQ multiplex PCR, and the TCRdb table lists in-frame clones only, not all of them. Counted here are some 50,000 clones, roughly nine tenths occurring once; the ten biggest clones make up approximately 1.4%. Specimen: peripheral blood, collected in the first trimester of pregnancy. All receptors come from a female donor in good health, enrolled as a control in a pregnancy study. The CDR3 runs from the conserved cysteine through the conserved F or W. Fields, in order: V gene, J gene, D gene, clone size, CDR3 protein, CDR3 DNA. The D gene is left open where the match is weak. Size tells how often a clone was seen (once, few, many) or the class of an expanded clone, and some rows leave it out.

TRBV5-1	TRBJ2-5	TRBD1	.	CASSFRGRETQYF	TGCGCCAGCAGCTTCAGGGGGCGGGAGACCCAGTACTTC
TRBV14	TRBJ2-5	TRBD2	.	CASSYRGDSQETQYF	TGTGCCAGCAGCTACCGGGGGGATTCCCAAGAGACCCAGTACTTC
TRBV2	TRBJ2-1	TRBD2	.	CASLVGLASGEQFF	TGTGCCAGCCTTGTGGGACTAGCGTCAGGCGAGCAGTTCTTC
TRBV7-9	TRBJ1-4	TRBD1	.	CASSLGTGVDEKLFF	TGTGCCAGCAGCTTAGGCACAGGGGTGGATGAAAAACTGTTTTTT
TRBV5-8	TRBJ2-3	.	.	CASSLRGQGPDTQYF	TGTGCCAGCAGCTTGAGGGGTCAGGGGCCAGATACGCAGTATTTT
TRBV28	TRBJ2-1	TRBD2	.	CASSFPGLASHNEQFF	TGTGCCAGCAGCTTTCCGGGACTAGCGAGCCACAATGAGCAGTTCTTC
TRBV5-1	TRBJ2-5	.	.	CASSFVGVNQETQYF	TGCGCCAGCAGCTTTGTAGGGGTGAACCAAGAGACCCAGTACTTC
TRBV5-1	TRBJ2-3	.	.	CASSLILTDTQYF	TGCGCCAGCAGCTTGATTTTAACAGATACGCAGTATTTT
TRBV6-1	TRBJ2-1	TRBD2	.	CASGEIPGTSGYNEQFF	TGTGCCAGCGGTGAAATTCCCGGGACTAGCGGCTATAATGAGCAGTTCTTC
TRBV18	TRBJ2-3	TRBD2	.	CASSPRSSGGTDTQYF	TGTGCCAGCTCACCACGATCTAGCGGCGGCACAGATACGCAGTATTTT
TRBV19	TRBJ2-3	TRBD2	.	CASSTTSGSTDTQYF	TGTGCCAGTAGTACAACTAGCGGGAGCACAGATACGCAGTATTTT
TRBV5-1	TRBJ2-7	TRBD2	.	CASSLSPGGASYEQYF	TGCGCCAGCAGCTTGTCCCCGGGGGGGGCTTCCTACGAGCAGTACTTC
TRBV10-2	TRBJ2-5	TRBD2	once	CASGPSGGWETQYF	TGCGCCAGCGGTCCTAGCGGGGGGTGGGAGACCCAGTACTTC
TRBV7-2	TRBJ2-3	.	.	CASSVGMSDTQYF	TGTGCCAGCAGCGTCGGGATGTCAGATACGCAGTATTTT
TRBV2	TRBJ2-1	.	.	CASRDASRNEQFF	TGTGCCAGCAGGGACGCTAGCCGGAATGAGCAGTTCTTC
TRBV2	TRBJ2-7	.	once	CAINRGGSYEQYF	TGTGCCATAAACAGGGGGGGGTCCTACGAGCAGTACTTC
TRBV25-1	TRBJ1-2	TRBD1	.	CASSENSGTGNYGYTF	TGTGCCAGCAGTGAAAATTCCGGGACAGGAAACTATGGCTACACCTTC
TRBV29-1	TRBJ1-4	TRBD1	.	CSVVAGTGDEKLFF	TGCAGCGTTGTGGCCGGGACAGGAGATGAAAAACTGTTTTTT
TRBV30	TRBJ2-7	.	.	CAWSVAGPPYEQYF	TGTGCCTGGAGTGTGGCGGGACCCCCCTACGAGCAGTACTTC
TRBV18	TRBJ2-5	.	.	CASSLQQETQYF	TGTGCCAGCTCCCTCCAACAGGAGACCCAGTACTTC
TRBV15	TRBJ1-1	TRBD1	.	CATSREPGGSTEAFF	TGTGCCACCAGCAGAGAACCAGGGGGAAGCACTGAAGCTTTCTTT
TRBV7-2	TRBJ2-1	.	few	CASSLRQASPLF	TGTGCCAGCAGCTTGAGACAGGCTAGCCCGCTCTTC
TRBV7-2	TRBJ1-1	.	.	CASSSAYPNTEAFF	TGTGCCAGCAGCAGCGCTTACCCGAACACTGAAGCTTTCTTT
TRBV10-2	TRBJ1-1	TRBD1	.	CASSTPTGAGNTEAFF	TGCGCCAGCAGTACTCCTACAGGGGCGGGGAACACTGAAGCTTTCTTT
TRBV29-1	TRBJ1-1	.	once	CSVEGGGNPNTEAFF	TGCAGCGTTGAAGGGGGCGGGAATCCTAACACTGAAGCTTTCTTT
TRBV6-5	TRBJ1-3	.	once	CASISSGNTIYF	TGTGCCAGCATCTCGTCTGGAAACACCATATATTTT
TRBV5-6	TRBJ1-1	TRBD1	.	CASSLNPGQGSEAFF	TGTGCCAGCAGCCTAAACCCGGGACAGGGCTCTGAAGCTTTCTTT
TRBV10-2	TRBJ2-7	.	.	CATGIKGGMGHEQYF	TGCGCCACCGGGATCAAAGGGGGAATGGGGCACGAGCAGTACTTC
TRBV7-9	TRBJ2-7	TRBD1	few	CASSSTGVIGYEQYF	TGTGCCAGCAGCTCTACAGGGGTAATAGGATACGAGCAGTACTTC
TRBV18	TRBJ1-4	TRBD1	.	CASSPPVDRAGREKLFF	TGTGCCAGCTCACCACCGGTGGACAGGGCTGGTCGGGAAAAACTGTTTTTT
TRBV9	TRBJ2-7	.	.	CASSVFPGRGSEQYF	TGTGCCAGCAGCGTATTCCCCGGCAGGGGCAGCGAGCAGTACTTC
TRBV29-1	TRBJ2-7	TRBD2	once	CSVEDGGKDPYEQYF	TGCAGCGTTGAAGACGGGGGGAAGGATCCATACGAGCAGTACTTC
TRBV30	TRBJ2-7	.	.	CAWSLGLPIVVF	TGTGCCTGGAGCTTGGGACTCCCCATTGTTGTCTTC
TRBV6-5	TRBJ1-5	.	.	CANSDREGNQPQHF	TGTGCCAACTCAGATCGGGAAGGGAATCAGCCCCAGCATTTT
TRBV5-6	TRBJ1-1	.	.	CASSLGGPDTEAFF	TGTGCCAGCAGCTTGGGCGGCCCCGACACTGAAGCTTTCTTT
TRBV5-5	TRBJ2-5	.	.	CASTRTQNQETQYF	TGTGCCAGCACCCGGACACAGAACCAAGAGACCCAGTACTTC
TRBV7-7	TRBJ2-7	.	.	CASSLGTAGEQYF	TGTGCTAGCAGCTTAGGGACGGCAGGGGAGCAGTACTTC
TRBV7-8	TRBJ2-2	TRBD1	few	CASRVNRGTGELFF	TGTGCCAGCAGAGTCAACAGGGGTACCGGGGAGCTGTTTTTT
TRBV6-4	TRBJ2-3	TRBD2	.	CASSERETDTQYF	TGTGCCAGCAGTGAGCGGGAGACAGATACGCAGTATTTT
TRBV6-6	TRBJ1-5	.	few	CASSSTETNQPQHF	TGTGCCAGCAGTTCGACAGAGACGAATCAGCCCCAGCATTTT
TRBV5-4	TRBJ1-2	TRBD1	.	CASSRTGAEGYTF	TGTGCCAGCAGCCGGACAGGAGCCGAAGGCTACACCTTC
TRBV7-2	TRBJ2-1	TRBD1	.	CASTRPGQGVEQFF	TGTGCCAGCACCCGACCGGGACAGGGAGTGGAGCAGTTCTTC
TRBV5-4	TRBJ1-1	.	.	CASSMTTENTEAFF	TGTGCCAGCAGCATGACGACAGAGAACACTGAAGCTTTCTTT
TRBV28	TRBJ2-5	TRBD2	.	CASRSGTSGRGGETQYF	TGTGCCAGCAGGTCCGGGACTAGCGGGAGGGGTGGAGAGACCCAGTACTTC
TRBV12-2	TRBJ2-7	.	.	CASRCRPSEGGPQFEQYF	TGTGCAAGTCGCTGCCGGCCAAGCGAGGGGGGGCCCCAGTTCGAGCAGTACTTC
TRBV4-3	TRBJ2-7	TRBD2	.	CASSPRTSGGTYEQYF	TGCGCCAGCAGCCCCCGGACTAGCGGGGGTACCTACGAGCAGTACTTC
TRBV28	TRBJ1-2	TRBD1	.	CASSALPGQGSTNYGYTF	TGTGCCAGCAGTGCGCTTCCCGGACAGGGGTCCACTAACTATGGCTACACCTTC
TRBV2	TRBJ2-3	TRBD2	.	CASSAGGPTTDTQYF	TGTGCCAGCAGCGCGGGGGGGCCTACCACAGATACGCAGTATTTT
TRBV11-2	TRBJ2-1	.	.	CASSLDRGSYNEQFF	TGTGCCAGCAGCTTAGATCGCGGCTCCTACAATGAGCAGTTCTTC
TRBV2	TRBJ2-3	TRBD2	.	CASSETSAAWGLKPTDTQYF	TGTGCCAGCAGTGAAACGTCGGCGGCTTGGGGACTAAAACCCACAGATACGCAGTATTTT
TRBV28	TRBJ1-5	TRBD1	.	CATQRQGLQPQHF	TGTGCCACCCAACGACAGGGGCTTCAGCCCCAGCATTTT